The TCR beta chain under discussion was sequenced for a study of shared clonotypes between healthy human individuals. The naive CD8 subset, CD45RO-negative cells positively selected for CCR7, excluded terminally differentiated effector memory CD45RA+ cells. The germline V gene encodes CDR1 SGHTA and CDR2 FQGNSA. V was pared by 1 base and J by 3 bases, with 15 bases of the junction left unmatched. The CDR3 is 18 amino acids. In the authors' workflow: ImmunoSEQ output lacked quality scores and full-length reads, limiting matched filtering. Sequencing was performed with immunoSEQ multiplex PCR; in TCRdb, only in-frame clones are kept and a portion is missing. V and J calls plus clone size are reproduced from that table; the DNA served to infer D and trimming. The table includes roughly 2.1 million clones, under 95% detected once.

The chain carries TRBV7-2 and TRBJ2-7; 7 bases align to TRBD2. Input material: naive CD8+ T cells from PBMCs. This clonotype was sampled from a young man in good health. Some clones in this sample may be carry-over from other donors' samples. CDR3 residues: CASSLVGTKGIKVYEQYF. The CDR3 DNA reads TGTGCCAGCAGCTTAGTTGGGACTAAGGGTATAAAGGTCTACGAGCAGTACTTC.